This passage covers 9 T cell receptor beta chains from one sample sequenced in a study of blood T cell repertoires in COVID-19. Repertoires were generated with immunoSEQ multiplex PCR, while TCRdb's copy carries only in-frame clones and drops some. The sample shows a few hundred thousand clones, 70% to 90% of them seen only once. Sequenced input: peripheral blood. The receptors shown here come from a woman in her 30s with COVID-19, enrolled during active disease.

J is TRBJ2-2 and V is TRBV4-3; TRBD2 matches at 8 bases. The junction had 13 bases not matched to a gene; V was cut back by 1 base and J by 6 bases. From germline, CDR1 is LGHNA and CDR2 YSLEER. The CDR3 totals 18 residues. The CDR3, as DNA: TGCGCCAGCAGCCAAGCACCCCGGGGGGGGTTGGAGGCCGGGGAGCTGTTTTTT. Its translation is CASSQAPRGGLEAGELFF.

The rearrangement joins TRBV10-3 to TRBJ2-7; D gene uncertain. Germline lookup yields CDR1 ENHRY and CDR2 SYGVKD. CDR3 length: 15 amino acids. With 3 bases removed from V and 3 bases from J, the gap between germline ends came to 15 bases. The CDR3 region has the DNA TGTGCCATCAGTGAAGGAGATAACCTCCTCTACGAGCAGTACTTC. Its protein is CAISEGDNLLYEQYF.

V gene TRBV2 combines with J gene TRBJ1-2; TRBD1 matches 8 bases. This CDR3 has 16 residues. With 3 bases clipped from V and 1 base from J, the junction kept 7 bases outside the gene matches. Germline lookup yields CDR1 SNHLY and CDR2 FYNNEI. The CDR3 region has the DNA TGTGCCAGCAGTGACCCGGAACAGGGGGGTAACTATGGCTACACCTTC. Protein product: CASSDPEQGGNYGYTF.

The chain combines TRBV6-6 with TRBJ1-5; D gene uncertain. The CDR3 loop spans 15 amino acids. The V end was cut by 10 bases, the J end by 2 bases, with 18 bases between. Germline-derived CDR1 and CDR2 are MNHNY and SVGAGI (reference sequence). The CDR3 nucleotides read TGTGCCACCAGCCGGAGGTGGGAGGGCAATCAGCCCCAGCATTTT. This codes for CATSRRWEGNQPQHF.

The V call is TRBV6-6, the J call TRBJ2-7, with 8 nucleotides matching TRBD1. CDR1 and CDR2 from the germline V gene are MNHNY and SVGAGI (reference sequence). The CDR3 runs to 16 residues. V was pared by 5 bases and J by 6 bases, with 15 bases of the junction left unmatched. CDR3 nucleotide sequence: TGTGCCAGCAGTAGCCTCTACAGGGGGATTCGCGGCGAGCAGTACTTC. Translated, it gives CASSSLYRGIRGEQYF.

V and J are TRBV4-2 and TRBJ2-7, with 7 bases aligning to TRBD2. From germline, CDR1 is LGHNA and CDR2 YNFKEQ. This CDR3 region has 16 residues. Trimming removed 0 bases from V and 3 bases from J; junction bases left unmatched: 8. As DNA, the CDR3 is TGTGCCAGCAGCCAAGAAGTTGGACTAGAAAGCTACGAGCAGTACTTC. Amino acids: CASSQEVGLESYEQYF.

The genes are TRBV5-6 and TRBJ1-2, with 8 bases aligning to TRBD1. Germline V gene sequence: CDR1 SGHDT, CDR2 YYEEEE. Trimming removed 2 bases from V and 5 bases from J; junction bases left unmatched: 8. This CDR3 region has 15 residues. CDR3 protein: CASSLMTGVNYGYTF. CDR3 nucleotides: TGTGCCAGCAGCTTAATGACAGGGGTAAATTATGGCTACACCTTC.

The V gene is TRBV15, the J gene TRBJ1-3, with D possibly TRBD1 on 5 matching bases. The V and J ends lost 7 bases and 4 bases respectively, with 11 bases between them. Germline loops: CDR1 LNHNV, CDR2 YYDKDF (reference sequence). The CDR3 is made up of 13 amino acids. The CDR3 DNA is TGTGCCACCACCGCGGGGGACGGAAACACCATATATTTT. It encodes CATTAGDGNTIYF.

The chain combines TRBV7-2 with TRBJ2-3; TRBD2 agrees at 9 bases. The CDR3 is made up of 15 amino acids. Germline V gene lookup returns CDR1 SGHTA and CDR2 FQGNSA. The ends lost 5 bases at V and 1 base at J; junction bases unmatched: 4. This CDR3 reads CASSKWTSGTDTQYF. Here the CDR3 DNA reads TGTGCCAGCAGCAAGTGGACTAGCGGCACAGATACGCAGTATTTT. Together with reference TRBV7-2 and TRBJ2-3, the CDR3 gives the full variable domain: GAGVSQSPSNKVTEKGKDVELRCDPISGHTALYWYRQSLGQGLEFLIYFQGNSAPDKSGLPSDRFSAERTGGSVSTLTIQRTQQEDSAVYLCASSKWTSGTDTQYFGPGTRLTVL.